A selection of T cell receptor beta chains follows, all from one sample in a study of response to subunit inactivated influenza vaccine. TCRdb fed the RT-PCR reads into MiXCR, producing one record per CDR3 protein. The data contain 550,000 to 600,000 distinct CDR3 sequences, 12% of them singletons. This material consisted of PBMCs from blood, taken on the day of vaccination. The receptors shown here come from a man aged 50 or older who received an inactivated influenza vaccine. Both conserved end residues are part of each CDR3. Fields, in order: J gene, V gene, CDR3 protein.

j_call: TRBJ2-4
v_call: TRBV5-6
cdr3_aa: CASSLGVGLVAGAKNIQYF

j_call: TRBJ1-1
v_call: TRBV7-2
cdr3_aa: CASSLAPPYEAFF

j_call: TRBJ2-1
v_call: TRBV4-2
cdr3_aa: CASSPGIDNEQFF

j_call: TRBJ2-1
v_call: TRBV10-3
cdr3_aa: CAISEPRTSGLNNEQFF

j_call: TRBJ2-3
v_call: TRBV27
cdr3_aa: CASSLKGSSVTDTQYF

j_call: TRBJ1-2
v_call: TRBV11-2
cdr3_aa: CASSFEASYGYTF

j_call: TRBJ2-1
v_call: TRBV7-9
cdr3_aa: CASKRWLAGRSGEQFF

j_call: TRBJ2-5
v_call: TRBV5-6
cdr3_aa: CASSRRGNQETQYF

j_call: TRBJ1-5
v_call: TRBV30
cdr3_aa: CAWSERQVGQPQHF

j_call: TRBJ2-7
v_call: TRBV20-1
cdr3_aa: CSARVDSEGYRQYF

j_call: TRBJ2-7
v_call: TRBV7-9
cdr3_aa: CASSLAGTGRSSYEQYF

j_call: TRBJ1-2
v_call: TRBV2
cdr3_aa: CARRVRHDYGYTF

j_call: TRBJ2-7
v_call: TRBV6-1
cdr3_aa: CASRLAGGSYEQYF

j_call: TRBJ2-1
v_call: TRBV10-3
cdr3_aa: CAISEPTGLADYNEQFF

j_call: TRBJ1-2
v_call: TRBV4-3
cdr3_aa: CASSHRQTDDYGYTF

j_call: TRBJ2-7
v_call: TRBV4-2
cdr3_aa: CASSQGVQGGTYEQYF